One sample yielded the 19 T cell receptor beta chains listed below, sequenced in a study of human T cells and chemical hapten exposure. TCRdb re-called the RACE reads with MiXCR, one entry per CDR3 protein. The sample has some 180,000 distinct CDR3 sequences; around 24% are singletons. Sample time point: patch test 1, 2 weeks after DPC sensitization. Treatment: therapeutic diphenylcyclopropenone sensitization with weekly scalp DPC. This specimen was whole blood, taken in connection with sensitization to the hapten diphenylcyclopropenone (DPC). The receptors stem from a woman aged 50 to 65 with alopecia areata. Some clones in this sample may be carry-over from other donors' samples.

A few counts support this clonotype. The V and J genes are TRBV10-2 and TRBJ2-1; tentatively, D is TRBD2 (7 bases). V was clipped by 0 bases and J by 6 bases, with 12 bases between them. The CDR3 is 15 amino acids. Germline CDR1 reads WSHSY; CDR2 reads SAAADI. CDR3 bases: TGCGCCAGCAGTGAGTCGGGGGGGACACTCAATGAGCAGTTCTTC. Amino acid sequence: CASSESGGTLNEQFF.

This chain connects TRBV10-3 to TRBJ2-1; 8 positions agree with TRBD1. Losses at the gene ends were 5 bases for V and 6 bases for J; bases not matched to a gene: 3. The CDR3 totals 13 residues. CDR1 and CDR2 (germline): ENHRY, SYGVKD. The CDR3 coding sequence is TGTGCCATCAGTAAAGGGACAGGCAATGAGCAGTTCTTC. Translating it yields CAISKGTGNEQFF.

The gene calls are TRBV5-5 and TRBJ2-4, with D perhaps matching TRBD2 (7 bases). The ends were cut back, 4 bases at V and 5 bases at J, with 16 bases in the middle. The CDR3 contains 15 residues. The V gene's germline CDR1 is SGHKS and CDR2 YYEKEE (reference sequence). The chain's CDR3 is CASSPAPGGENIQYF. In nucleotides, the CDR3 is TGTGCCAGCAGCCCAGCACCGGGGGGCGAAAACATTCAGTACTTC.

This chain joins TRBV29-1 and TRBJ1-6; no definite D call. Germline assignment: CDR1 SQVTM and CDR2 ANQGSEA. V lost 4 bases to trimming and J lost 7 bases, with 11 bases between them. The CDR3 runs 13 residues. CDR3 nucleotide sequence: TGCAGCGTTGGTGACGGGATCAATTCACCCCTCCACTTT. Its translation is CSVGDGINSPLHF.

The V and J genes are TRBV7-9 and TRBJ1-2; 7 bases match TRBD1. V trimming: 8 bases; J trimming: 3 bases; junction bases outside the gene matches: 6. The CDR3 sequence is 13 residues long. The germline CDR1 and CDR2 sequences are SEHNR and FQNEAQ (reference sequence). For the CDR3, the DNA is TGTGCCAGCGGCACGACAGGGTACTATGGCTACACCTTC. It translates to CASGTTGYYGYTF. Variable domain in full (rest from reference TRBV7-9 and TRBJ1-2): DTGVSQNPRHKITKRGQNVTFRCDPISEHNRLYWYRQTLGQGPEFLTYFQNEAQLEKSRLLSDRFSAERPKGSFSTLEIQRTEQGDSAMYLCASGTTGYYGYTFGSGTRLTVV.

The gene calls are TRBV12-3 or TRBV12-4 and TRBJ1-2; D not resolved. The CDR3 has 12 amino acids. The V end lost 4 bases, the J end lost 0 bases, and 3 bases lay between the germline ends. The DNA for the CDR3 is TGTGCCAGCAGTTGGGCTAACTATGGCTACACCTTC. Protein: CASSWANYGYTF.

This chain joins TRBV9 and TRBJ2-3; tentative D call: TRBD1 (5 bases). Germline values: CDR1 SGDLS, CDR2 YYNGEE. The CDR3 is 16 residues long. V lost 0 bases and J 2 bases, leaving 13 bases between the germline ends. CDR3 amino acids: CASSVAIGHHTDTQYF. In DNA form, the CDR3 reads TGTGCCAGCAGCGTAGCGATTGGACACCACACAGATACGCAGTATTTT.

The chain couples TRBV6-5 to TRBJ2-3; D not certain. CDR3 length: 14 amino acids. Germline CDR1 MNHEY, CDR2 SVGAGI. The V gene lost 8 bases and the J gene lost 0 bases, with 12 bases spanning the gap. The CDR3 reads CASAASTSTDTQYF. The CDR3 nucleotides are TGTGCCAGCGCGGCTTCCACTAGCACAGATACGCAGTATTTT.

This clonotype was observed a few times. The rearrangement uses TRBV25-1 and TRBJ1-2, with TRBD1 matching over 8 bases. CDR1 is MGHDK, CDR2 SYGVNS, per germline. Losses at the gene ends were 3 bases for V and 6 bases for J; bases not matched to a gene: 6. This CDR3 has 14 residues. The CDR3 sequence: CASSERTGYDGYTF. The CDR3 DNA reads TGTGCCAGCAGTGAGAGGACAGGGTATGATGGCTACACCTTC.

A few counts support this clonotype. The V gene is TRBV20-1, the J gene TRBJ2-3; 14 bases match TRBD2. Looked up from germline, CDR1 is DFQATT and CDR2 is SNEGSKA (reference sequence). Losses at the gene ends were 4 bases for V and 6 bases for J; bases not matched to a gene: 3. The CDR3 extends over 14 amino acids. The CDR3 region is CSATRLAGGDTQYF. For the CDR3, the DNA is TGCAGTGCTACCAGACTAGCGGGAGGGGATACGCAGTATTTT.

This clonotype was counted only a few times. The chain carries TRBV6-1 and TRBJ1-1, with 10 bases that match TRBD1. J gave up 0 bases and V 8 bases, and 12 bases lay outside the gene matches. CDR1 MNHNS and CDR2 SASEGT come from the germline V gene. The CDR3 has 17 amino acids. The CDR3 DNA follows: TGTGCCAGCTCCCCGGTTGGGGACAGGGGCCTGAACACTGAAGCTTTCTTT. It specifies CASSPVGDRGLNTEAFF.

The chain has TRBV11-2 and TRBJ2-1; 7 nucleotides agree with TRBD1. The ends lost 1 base at V and 7 bases at J; junction bases unmatched: 10. The germline V gene encodes CDR1 SGHAT and CDR2 FQNNGV. The CDR3 runs to 16 residues. This CDR3 reads CASSLGARPRGNEQFF. DNA for the CDR3: TGTGCCAGCAGCTTAGGGGCGAGGCCCAGGGGGAATGAGCAGTTCTTC. Full variable domain (outside the CDR3, taken from reference TRBV11-2 and TRBJ2-1): EAGVAQSPRYKIIEKRQSVAFWCNPISGHATLYWYQQILGQGPKLLIQFQNNGVVDDSQLPKDRFSAERLKGVDSTLKIQPAKLEDSAVYLCASSLGARPRGNEQFFGPGTRLTVL.

V usage is TRBV29-1 and J usage is TRBJ2-3; 10 positions agree with TRBD2. Germline assignment: CDR1 SQVTM and CDR2 ANQGSEA. This CDR3 comprises 14 residues. The J segment lost 0 bases and the V segment lost 6 bases, leaving 3 bases of the junction unmatched. The CDR3 sequence is CSVTTSGSTDTQYF. In DNA, the CDR3 is TGCAGCGTGACGACTAGCGGGAGCACAGATACGCAGTATTTT.

This clonotype came up a few times. The chain uses TRBV7-2 and TRBJ2-1, with a weak D call TRBD2 (5 bases). Trimming cost V 5 bases and J 4 bases, with 12 bases left between them. Germline assignment: CDR1 SGHTA and CDR2 FQGNSA. The CDR3 is made up of 14 amino acids. CDR3 region: CASSPFGLYNEQFF. CDR3 coding DNA: TGTGCCAGCAGCCCCTTCGGACTGTACAATGAGCAGTTCTTC.

This clonotype came up a few times. The rearrangement joins TRBV9 to TRBJ2-5; D is perhaps TRBD2 (5 bases). The CDR3 totals 16 residues. V lost 4 bases, J lost 5 bases, and 21 bases lay in between. CDR1 SGDLS and CDR2 YYNGEE come from the germline V gene. CDR3 amino acids: CASSPSGVGMAETQYF. CDR3 DNA: TGTGCCAGCAGCCCTAGTGGGGTCGGGATGGCGGAGACCCAGTACTTC.

The chain combines TRBV7-2 with TRBJ2-6, with D perhaps TRBD2 (5 bases). V lost 6 bases to trimming and J lost 0 bases, with 15 bases between them. Germline lookup yields CDR1 SGHTA and CDR2 FQGNSA. CDR3 length equals 17 residues. The CDR3 protein is CASSRSSGRSGANVLTF. CDR3 nucleotides: TGTGCCAGCAGTAGATCGAGCGGCCGCTCTGGGGCCAACGTCCTGACTTTC. Full variable domain (remainder filled in from reference TRBV7-2 and TRBJ2-6): GAGVSQSPSNKVTEKGKDVELRCDPISGHTALYWYRQSLGQGLEFLIYFQGNSAPDKSGLPSDRFSAERTGGSVSTLTIQRTQQEDSAVYLCASSRSSGRSGANVLTFGAGSRLTVL.

The V and J genes are TRBV11-2 and TRBJ2-3; the match to TRBD2 covers 9 bases. Germline V gene lookup returns CDR1 SGHAT and CDR2 FQNNGV. The CDR3 has 17 residues. After removal of 5 bases from V and 2 bases from J, the junction contained 11 bases not matched to a gene. CDR3 nucleotides: TGTGCCAGCAGCCGACCTGGGACTAGCAGGTTCACAGATACGCAGTATTTT. It encodes CASSRPGTSRFTDTQYF.

Written as DNA, the CDR3 is TGTGCCAGCAGCCCACCCCGGCGGGCTACTAGCACAGATACGCAGTATTTT. This encodes CASSPPRRATSTDTQYF. V and J are TRBV6-6 and TRBJ2-3, with D perhaps matching TRBD2 (5 bases). CDR1 and CDR2 (germline): MNHNY, SVGAGI (reference sequence). Trimming cost V 6 bases and J 0 bases, with 19 bases left between them. The CDR3 has 17 amino acids.

For the CDR3, the DNA is TGTGCCTGGGGTAGGAACACGGGAAACTATGGCTACACCTTC. Translated: CAWGRNTGNYGYTF. This chain joins TRBV30 and TRBJ1-2; D ambiguous. Trimming cost V 5 bases and J 2 bases, with 15 bases left between them. Germline CDR1 is GTSNPN and CDR2 is SVGIG (reference sequence). The CDR3 has 14 amino acids.